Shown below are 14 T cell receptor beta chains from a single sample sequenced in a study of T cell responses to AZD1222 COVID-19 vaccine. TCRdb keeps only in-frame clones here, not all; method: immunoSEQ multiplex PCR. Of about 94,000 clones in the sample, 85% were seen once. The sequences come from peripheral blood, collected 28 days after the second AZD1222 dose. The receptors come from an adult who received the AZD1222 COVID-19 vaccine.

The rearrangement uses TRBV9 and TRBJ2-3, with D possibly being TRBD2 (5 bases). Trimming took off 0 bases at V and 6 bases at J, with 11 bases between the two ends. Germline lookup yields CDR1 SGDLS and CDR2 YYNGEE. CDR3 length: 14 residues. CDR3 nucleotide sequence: TGTGCCAGCAGCGTAGTGGGAGTTACGGATACGCAGTATTTT. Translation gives CASSVVGVTDTQYF.

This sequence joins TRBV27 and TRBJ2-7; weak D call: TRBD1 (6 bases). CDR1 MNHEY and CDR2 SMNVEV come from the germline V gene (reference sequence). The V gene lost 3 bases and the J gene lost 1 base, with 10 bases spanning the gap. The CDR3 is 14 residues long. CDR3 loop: CASSLNRESYEQYF. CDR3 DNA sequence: TGTGCCAGCAGTTTGAACAGGGAGTCCTACGAGCAGTACTTC.

This CDR3 is CASSPDTFGQPQHF. The CDR3, as DNA: TGTGCCAGCAGCCCCGACACGTTCGGTCAGCCCCAGCATTTT. The chain uses TRBV5-5 and TRBJ1-5; D uncertain. CDR3 length: 14 amino acids. CDR1 SGHKS and CDR2 YYEKEE come from the germline V gene (reference sequence). V lost 4 bases, J lost 6 bases, and 14 bases lay in between. The full variable domain, its missing parts supplied by reference TRBV5-5 and TRBJ1-5, is DAGVTQSPTHLIKTRGQQVTLRCSPISGHKSVSWYQQVLGQGPQFIFQYYEKEERGRGNFPDRFSARQFPNYSSELNVNALLLGDSALYLCASSPDTFGQPQHFGDGTRLSIL.

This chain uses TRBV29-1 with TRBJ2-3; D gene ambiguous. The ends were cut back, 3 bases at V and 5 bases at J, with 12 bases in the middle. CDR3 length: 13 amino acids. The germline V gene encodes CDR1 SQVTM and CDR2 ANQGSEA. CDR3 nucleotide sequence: TGCAGCGTTGATCGGGCTAGTGGAGATACGCAGTATTTT. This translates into CSVDRASGDTQYF.

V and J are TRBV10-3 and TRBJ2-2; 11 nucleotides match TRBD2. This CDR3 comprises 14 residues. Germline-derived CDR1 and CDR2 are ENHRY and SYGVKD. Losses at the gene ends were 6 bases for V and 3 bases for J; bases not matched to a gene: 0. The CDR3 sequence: CAIRGLADTGELFF. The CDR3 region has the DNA TGTGCCATCAGGGGACTAGCGGACACCGGGGAGCTGTTTTTT.

CDR3 sequence (DNA): TGTGCCAGCAGTTCAACCGGGACAGGGTTCTATGGCTACACCTTC. It encodes CASSSTGTGFYGYTF. The chain joins TRBV6-2 or TRBV6-3 to TRBJ1-2; 9 nucleotides align to TRBD1. Germline lookup yields CDR1 MNHEY and CDR2 SVGEGT. J gave up 4 bases and V 4 bases, and 7 bases lay outside the gene matches. The CDR3 covers 15 residues.

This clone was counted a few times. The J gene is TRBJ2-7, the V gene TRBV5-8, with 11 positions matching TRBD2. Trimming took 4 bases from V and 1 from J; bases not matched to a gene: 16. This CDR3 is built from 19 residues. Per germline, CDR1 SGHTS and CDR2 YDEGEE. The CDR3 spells CASSGGLFSGRAYSYEQYF. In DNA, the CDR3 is TGTGCCAGCAGCGGAGGCCTCTTTAGCGGGAGGGCCTATTCCTACGAGCAGTACTTC.

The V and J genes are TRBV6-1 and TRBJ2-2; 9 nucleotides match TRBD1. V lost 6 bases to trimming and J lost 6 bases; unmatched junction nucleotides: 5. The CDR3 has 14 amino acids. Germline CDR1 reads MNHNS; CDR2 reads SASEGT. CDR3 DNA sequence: TGTGCCAGCAGCAGGACAGGGGACGCCGGGGAGCTGTTTTTT. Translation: CASSRTGDAGELFF.

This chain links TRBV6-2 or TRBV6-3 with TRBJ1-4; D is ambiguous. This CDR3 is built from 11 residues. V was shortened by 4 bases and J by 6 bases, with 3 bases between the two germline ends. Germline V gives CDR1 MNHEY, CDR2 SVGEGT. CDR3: CASSWDEKLFF. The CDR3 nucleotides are TGTGCCAGCAGTTGGGATGAAAAACTGTTTTTT.

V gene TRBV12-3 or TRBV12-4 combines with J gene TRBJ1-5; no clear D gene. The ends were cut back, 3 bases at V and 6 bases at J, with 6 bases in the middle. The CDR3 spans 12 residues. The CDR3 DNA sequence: TGTGCCAGCAGTTTGAGAGTTCAGCCCCAGCATTTT. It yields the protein CASSLRVQPQHF.

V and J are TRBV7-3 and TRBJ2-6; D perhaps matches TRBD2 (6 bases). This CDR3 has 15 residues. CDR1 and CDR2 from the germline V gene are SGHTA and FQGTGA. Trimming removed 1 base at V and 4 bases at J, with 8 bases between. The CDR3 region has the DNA TGTGCCAGCAGCTTAAGGGGAGGCGGGGCCAACGTCCTGACTTTC. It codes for CASSLRGGGANVLTF.

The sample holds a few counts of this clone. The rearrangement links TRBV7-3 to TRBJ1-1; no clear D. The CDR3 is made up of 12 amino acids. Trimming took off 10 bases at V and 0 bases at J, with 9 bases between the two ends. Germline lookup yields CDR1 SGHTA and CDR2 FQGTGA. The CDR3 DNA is TGTGCCAAACCTTATATGAACACTGAAGCTTTCTTT. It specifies CAKPYMNTEAFF.

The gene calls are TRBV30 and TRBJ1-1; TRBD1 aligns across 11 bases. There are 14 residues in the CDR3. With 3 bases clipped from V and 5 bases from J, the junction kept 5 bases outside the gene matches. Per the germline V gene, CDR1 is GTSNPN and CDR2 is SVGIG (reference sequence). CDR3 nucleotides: TGTGCCTGGAGCGGGACAGGGGGTCTGACTGAAGCTTTCTTT. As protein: CAWSGTGGLTEAFF.

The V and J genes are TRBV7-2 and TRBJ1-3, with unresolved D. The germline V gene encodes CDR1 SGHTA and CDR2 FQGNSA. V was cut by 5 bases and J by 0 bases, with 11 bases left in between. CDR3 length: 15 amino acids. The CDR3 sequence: CASSKGGSSGNTIYF. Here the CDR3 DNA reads TGTGCCAGCAGCAAAGGCGGATCCTCTGGAAACACCATATATTTT.